The present entry profiles one T cell receptor beta chain with its context. No antigen is known for it. Per-nucleotide qualities are absent, and no much larger clonotype sits a single base away. This sample was taken from a study of CD8 T cells in Susac syndrome (dated by TCRdb to about 2019). Notes on the research overall: Among the Susac syndrome patients who were sequenced, clinically active disease was present in 5 or 6 and clinical remission was observed in eight or nine. At the time of blood withdrawal, Susac syndrome patients were either therapy-naive, taking corticosteroids (with some also receiving IVIg), or on IVIg alone. The study used repertoire sequencing to test whether antigen drove CD8+ T cell activation and differentiation in Susac syndrome.

Overall study outcomes, separate from this receptor: In the CD4+ T cell repertoire of Susac syndrome patients, clonal expansion was not detected. The TCR sequencing and HLA analysis was acknowledged to have included a relatively small number of individuals.

RNA was extracted with the RNeasy kit and about 0.5 to 1 ug was reverse transcribed using random hexamers. TCR beta CDR3 regions were amplified with the immunoSEQ multiplex PCR assay covering 54 Vbeta and 13 Jbeta segments. PCR amplification bias was corrected using a synthetic template baseline for primer optimization and computational correction. The authors' analysis ran thus. Reads were annotated to V, D and J genes per IMGT and analyzed with immunoSEQ Analyzer, keeping only productive sequences. Clonality was calculated as one minus the Shannon entropy normalized by log2 of the number of productive unique sequences. For each patient and control, public and private clones were evaluated within the 100 most prevalent clones. Clones were defined as Susac-specific when absent from the healthy and MS cohorts, from over 950 published viral clones and from other ImmuneACCESS disease sequences. Starting from the raw public reads, TCRdb applied fastp trimming at Q25, assembled clones with MiXCR and retained in-frame beta chains. One record per CDR3 amino acid sequence lists the most common genes and DNA. V and J calls and clone size were set by TCRdb, not the authors. The table for this sample lists 200,000 to 300,000 distinct CDR3 sequences; about 96% of them were counted only once. The ten biggest clones cover 0.1% of the sample.

Peripheral blood CD8+ and CD4+ T cells from healthy donors, Susac syndrome patients and multiple sclerosis patients were profiled using high-throughput TCR beta sequencing. The Susac syndrome patients fulfilled recently defined diagnostic criteria for definite or probable disease. Bulk CD8+ and CD4+ T cells were purified magnetically by negative isolation, whereas CD8+ TEMRA cells were enriched by FACS. Blood was drawn into EDTA tubes, processed within 24 hours, and PBMCs were isolated by density gradient centrifugation. PBMCs intended for TCR sequencing were frozen in liquid nitrogen and were later thawed in a 37 degrees C water bath. A purity of at least 90% was achieved for sorted or isolated CD4+, CD8+ and CD8+ TEMRA cells. Source material: CD4+ T cells from PBMCs. The source of this sequence is a human donor with Susac syndrome.

The base sequence is TGTGCCAGCAGTCCCCGACCTCCCGCGAGCTCCTACAATGAGCAGTTCTTC. Its protein product is CASSPRPPASSYNEQFF. Recombination connected TRBV28 to TRBJ2-1; there is no confident call for the D gene. CDR1 MDHEN and CDR2 SYDVKM are derived from the germline V gene. There are 17 amino acids in the CDR3, from cysteine to phenylalanine inclusive. Only the CDR3 region is kept as DNA, spanning 51 bases read in frame from base 1. V loses 5 bases of germline sequence and J loses 0 bases, and the interval between the two ends is 17 bases.